This T cell receptor beta chain was recovered during a study of T cell repertoires in cytomegalovirus infection. TCRdb reprocessed the reads via MiXCR and lists one record per CDR3 protein. The data contain 250,000 to 300,000 distinct CDR3 sequences, roughly 23% of them singletons. In its sample, this clonotype was seen many times. Its antigen is still unknown. General study findings and limits: HLA-C-restricted CMV clonotypes gave the most frequent clonotype in two of eight donors. Summed frequency of public TCR beta families distinguished CMV carriers with the relevant HLA.

The specimen was PBMCs. The TCR was taken from a human donor in good health (CMV status not recorded). Some clones in this sample may be carry-over from other donors' samples.

In DNA, the CDR3 is TGTGCCAGCAGCTTAGATGAGCGGGGGAACACAGATACGCAGTATTTT. Translated, it gives CASSLDERGNTDTQYF. The chain uses TRBV7-8 and TRBJ2-3, with TRBD2 identical over 8 bases. V shed 1 base and J 2 bases; nucleotides not matched to a gene: 5. The CDR3 has 16 residues. Germline CDR1 and CDR2: SGHVS and FQNEAQ.